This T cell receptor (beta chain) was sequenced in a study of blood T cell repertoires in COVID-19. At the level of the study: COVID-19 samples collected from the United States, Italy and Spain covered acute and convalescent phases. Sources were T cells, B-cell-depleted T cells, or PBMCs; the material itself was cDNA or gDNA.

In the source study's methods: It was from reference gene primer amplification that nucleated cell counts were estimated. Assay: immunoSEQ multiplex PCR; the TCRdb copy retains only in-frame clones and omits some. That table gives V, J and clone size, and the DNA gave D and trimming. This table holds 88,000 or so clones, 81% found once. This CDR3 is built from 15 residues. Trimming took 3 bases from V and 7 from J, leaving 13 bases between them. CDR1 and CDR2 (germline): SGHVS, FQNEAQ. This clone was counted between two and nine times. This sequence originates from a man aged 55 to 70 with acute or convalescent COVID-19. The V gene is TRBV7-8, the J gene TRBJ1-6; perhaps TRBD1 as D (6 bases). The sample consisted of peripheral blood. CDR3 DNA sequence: TGTGCCAGCAGCTTTCAGGGGTACAGAAATTCACCCCTCCACTTT. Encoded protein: CASSFQGYRNSPLHF.